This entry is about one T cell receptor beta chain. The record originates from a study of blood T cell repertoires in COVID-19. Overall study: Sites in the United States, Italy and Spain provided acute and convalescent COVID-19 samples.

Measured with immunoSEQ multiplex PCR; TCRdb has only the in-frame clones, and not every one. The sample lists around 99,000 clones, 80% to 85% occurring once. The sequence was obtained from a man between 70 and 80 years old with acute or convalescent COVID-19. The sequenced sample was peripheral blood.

The CDR3 nucleotides read TGTGCCAGCAGCGAGGGACTATGGACCCAGTACTTC. Translation gives CASSEGLWTQYF. The chain carries TRBV5-6 and TRBJ2-5; 7 nucleotides match TRBD2. The CDR3 has 12 amino acids. J lost 7 bases, V lost 4 bases, and 4 bases had no gene match. Germline CDR1 is SGHDT and CDR2 is YYEEEE. The variable domain in full, with the rest retrieved from reference TRBV5-6 and TRBJ2-5, is DAGVTQSPTHLIKTRGQQVTLRCSPKSGHDTVSWYQQALGQGPQFIFQYYEEEERQRGNFPDRFSGHQFPNYSSELNVNALLLGDSALYLCASSEGLWTQYFGPGTRLLVL.